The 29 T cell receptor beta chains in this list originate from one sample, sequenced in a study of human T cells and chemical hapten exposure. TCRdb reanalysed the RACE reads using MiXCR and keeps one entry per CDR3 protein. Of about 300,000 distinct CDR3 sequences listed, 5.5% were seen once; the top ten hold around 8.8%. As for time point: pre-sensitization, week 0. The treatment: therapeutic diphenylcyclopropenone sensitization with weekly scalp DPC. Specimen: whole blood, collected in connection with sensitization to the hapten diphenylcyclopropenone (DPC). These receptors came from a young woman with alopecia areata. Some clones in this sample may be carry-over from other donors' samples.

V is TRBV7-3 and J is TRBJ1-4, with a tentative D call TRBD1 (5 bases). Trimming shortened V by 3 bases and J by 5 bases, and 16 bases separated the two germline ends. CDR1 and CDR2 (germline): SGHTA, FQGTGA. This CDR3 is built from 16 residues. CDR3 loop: CASSLGPGTDNEKLFF. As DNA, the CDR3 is TGTGCCAGCAGCTTGGGTCCCGGGACGGACAATGAAAAACTGTTTTTT.

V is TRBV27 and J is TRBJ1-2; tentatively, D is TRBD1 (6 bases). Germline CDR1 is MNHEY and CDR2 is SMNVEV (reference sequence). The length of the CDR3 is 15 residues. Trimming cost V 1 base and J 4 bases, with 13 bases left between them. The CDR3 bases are TGTGCCAGCAGTTTATTGGGGGCGCGGGGCTATGGCTACACCTTC. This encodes CASSLLGARGYGYTF.

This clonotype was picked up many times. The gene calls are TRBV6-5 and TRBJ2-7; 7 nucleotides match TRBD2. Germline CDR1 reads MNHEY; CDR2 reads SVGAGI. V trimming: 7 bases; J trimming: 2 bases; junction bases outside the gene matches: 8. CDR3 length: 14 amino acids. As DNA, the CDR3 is TGTGCCAGCACTCCTCCGGGGGGTCCCTACGAGCAGTACTTC. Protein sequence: CASTPPGGPYEQYF.

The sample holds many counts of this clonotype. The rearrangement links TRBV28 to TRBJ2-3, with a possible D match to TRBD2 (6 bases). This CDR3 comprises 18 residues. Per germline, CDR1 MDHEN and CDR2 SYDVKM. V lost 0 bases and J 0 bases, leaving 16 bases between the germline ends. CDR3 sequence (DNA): TGTGCCAGCAGTTTATGGGGTGGAGGTAGCGGAAGCACAGATACGCAGTATTTT. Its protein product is CASSLWGGGSGSTDTQYF. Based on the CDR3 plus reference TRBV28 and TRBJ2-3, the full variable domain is DVKVTQSSRYLVKRTGEKVFLECVQDMDHENMFWYRQDPGLGLRLIYFSYDVKMKEKGDIPEGYSVSREKKERFSLILESASTNQTSMYLCASSLWGGGSGSTDTQYFGPGTRLTVL.

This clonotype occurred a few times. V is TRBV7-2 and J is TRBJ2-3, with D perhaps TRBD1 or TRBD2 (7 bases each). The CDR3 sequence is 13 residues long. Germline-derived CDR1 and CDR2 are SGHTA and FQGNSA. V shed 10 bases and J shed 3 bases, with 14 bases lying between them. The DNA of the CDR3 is TGTGCCACCCAGGGGGGGGGAACAGATACGCAGTATTTT. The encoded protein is CATQGGGTDTQYF.

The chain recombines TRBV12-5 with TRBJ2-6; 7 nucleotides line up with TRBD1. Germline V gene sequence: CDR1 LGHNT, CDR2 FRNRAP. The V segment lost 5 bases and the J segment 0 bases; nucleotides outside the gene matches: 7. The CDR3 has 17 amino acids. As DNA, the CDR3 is TGTGCTAGTGGTCCTGGACAGGCTGTCTCTGGGGCCAACGTCCTGACTTTC. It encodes CASGPGQAVSGANVLTF.

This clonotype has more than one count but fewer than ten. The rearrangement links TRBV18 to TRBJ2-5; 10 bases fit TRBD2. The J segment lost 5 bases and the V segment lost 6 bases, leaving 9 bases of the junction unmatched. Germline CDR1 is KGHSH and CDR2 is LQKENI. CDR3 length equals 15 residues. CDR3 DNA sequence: TGTGCCAGCTCGACAATAGCGGGGGGTTCGGAGACCCAGTACTTC. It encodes CASSTIAGGSETQYF.

CDR3 coding DNA: TGTGCCAGCAGTGGGGGGGGACAGGGACTTTTCGGGGATGGCTACACCTTC. Protein sequence: CASSGGGQGLFGDGYTF. This chain links TRBV6-1 with TRBJ1-2, with TRBD1 matching 9 bases. The CDR3 extends over 17 amino acids. CDR1 and CDR2 from the germline V gene are MNHNS and SASEGT. Trimming took 4 bases from V and 6 from J; bases not matched to a gene: 15.

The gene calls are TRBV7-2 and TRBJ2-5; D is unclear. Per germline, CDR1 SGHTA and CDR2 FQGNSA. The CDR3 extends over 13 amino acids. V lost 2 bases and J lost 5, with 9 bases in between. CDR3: CASSLSWLETQYF. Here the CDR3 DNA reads TGTGCCAGCAGCTTATCGTGGTTGGAGACCCAGTACTTC.

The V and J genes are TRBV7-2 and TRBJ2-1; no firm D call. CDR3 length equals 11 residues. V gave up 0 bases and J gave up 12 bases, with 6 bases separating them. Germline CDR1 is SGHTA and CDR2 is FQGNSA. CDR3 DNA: TGTGCCAGCAGCTTAGCAGTCGGGCAGTTCTTC. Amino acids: CASSLAVGQFF.

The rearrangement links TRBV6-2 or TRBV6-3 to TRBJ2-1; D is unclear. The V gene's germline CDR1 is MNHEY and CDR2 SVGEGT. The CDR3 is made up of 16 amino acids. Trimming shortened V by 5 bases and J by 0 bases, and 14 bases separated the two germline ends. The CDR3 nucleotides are TGTGCCAGCAGTCCAAGGACCTACAGCTCCTACAATGAGCAGTTCTTC. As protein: CASSPRTYSSYNEQFF.

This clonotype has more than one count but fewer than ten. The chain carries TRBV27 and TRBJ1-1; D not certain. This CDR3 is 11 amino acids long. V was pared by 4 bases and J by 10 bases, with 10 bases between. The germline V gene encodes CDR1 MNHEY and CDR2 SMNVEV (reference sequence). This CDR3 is CASSSRIGAFF. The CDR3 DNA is TGTGCCAGCAGTTCACGCATTGGAGCTTTCTTT.

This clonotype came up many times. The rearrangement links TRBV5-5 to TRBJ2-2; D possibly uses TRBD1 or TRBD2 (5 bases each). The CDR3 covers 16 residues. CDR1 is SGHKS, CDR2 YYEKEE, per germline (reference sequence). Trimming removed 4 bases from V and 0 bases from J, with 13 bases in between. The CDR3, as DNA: TGTGCCAGCAGCCCCCTTGGGGGAGCGAACACCGGGGAGCTGTTTTTT. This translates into CASSPLGGANTGELFF.

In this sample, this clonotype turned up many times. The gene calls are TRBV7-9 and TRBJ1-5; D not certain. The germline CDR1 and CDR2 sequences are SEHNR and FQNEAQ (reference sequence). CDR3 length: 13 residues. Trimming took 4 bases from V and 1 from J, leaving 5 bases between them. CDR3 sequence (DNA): TGTGCCAGCAGCTCAGCCAGCAATCAGCCCCAGCATTTT. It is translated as CASSSASNQPQHF.

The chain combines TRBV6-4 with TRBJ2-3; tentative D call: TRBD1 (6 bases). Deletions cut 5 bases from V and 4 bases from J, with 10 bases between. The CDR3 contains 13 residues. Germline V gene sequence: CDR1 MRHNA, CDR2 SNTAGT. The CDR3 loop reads CASSRDTPDTQYF. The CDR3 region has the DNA TGTGCCAGCAGTAGGGACACCCCAGATACGCAGTATTTT.

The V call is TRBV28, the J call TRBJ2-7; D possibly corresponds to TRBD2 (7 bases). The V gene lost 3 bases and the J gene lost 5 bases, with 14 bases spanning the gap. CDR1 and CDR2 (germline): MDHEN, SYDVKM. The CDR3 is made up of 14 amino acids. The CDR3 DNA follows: TGTGCCAGCAGTTTTTCGAGGGGGGGCGACGAGCAGTACTTC. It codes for CASSFSRGGDEQYF.

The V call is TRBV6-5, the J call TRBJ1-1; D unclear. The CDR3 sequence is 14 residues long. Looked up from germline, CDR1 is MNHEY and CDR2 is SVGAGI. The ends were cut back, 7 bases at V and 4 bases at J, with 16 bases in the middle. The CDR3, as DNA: TGTGCCAGCATCCCCTGGGGTGGTAGCACTGAAGCTTTCTTT. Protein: CASIPWGGSTEAFF.

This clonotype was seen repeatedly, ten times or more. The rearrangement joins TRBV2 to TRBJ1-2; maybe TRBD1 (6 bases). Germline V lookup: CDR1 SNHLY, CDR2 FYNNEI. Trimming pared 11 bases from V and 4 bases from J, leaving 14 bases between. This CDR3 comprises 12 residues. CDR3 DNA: TGTGCCGGATCAGGGGAACTCTATGGCTACACCTTC. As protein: CAGSGELYGYTF. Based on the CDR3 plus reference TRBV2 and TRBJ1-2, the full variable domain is EPEVTQTPSHQVTQMGQEVILRCVPISNHLYFYWYRQILGQKVEFLVSFYNNEISEKSEIFDDQFSVERPDGSNFTLKIRSTKLEDSAMYFCAGSGELYGYTFGSGTRLTVV.

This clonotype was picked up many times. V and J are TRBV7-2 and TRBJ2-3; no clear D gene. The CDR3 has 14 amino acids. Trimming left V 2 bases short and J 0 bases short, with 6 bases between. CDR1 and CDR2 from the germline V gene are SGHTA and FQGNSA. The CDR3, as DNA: TGTGCCAGCAGCTTATGGGGAAGCACAGATACGCAGTATTTT. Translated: CASSLWGSTDTQYF.

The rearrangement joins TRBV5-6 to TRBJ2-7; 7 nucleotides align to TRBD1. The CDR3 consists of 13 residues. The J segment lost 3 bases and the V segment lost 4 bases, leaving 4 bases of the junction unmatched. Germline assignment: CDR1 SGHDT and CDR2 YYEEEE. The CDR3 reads CASSVGQLYEQYF. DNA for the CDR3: TGTGCCAGCAGCGTGGGACAGCTCTACGAGCAGTACTTC.

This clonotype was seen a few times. Here the CDR3 reads CASSEVRGINEKLFF. CDR3 nucleotides: TGTGCCAGCAGTGAAGTAAGGGGAATTAATGAAAAACTGTTTTTT. V and J are TRBV2 and TRBJ1-4; possibly TRBD1 for D (5 bases). CDR1 and CDR2 from the germline V gene are SNHLY and FYNNEI. This CDR3 is 15 amino acids long. V lost 1 base and J 4 bases, leaving 10 bases between the germline ends.

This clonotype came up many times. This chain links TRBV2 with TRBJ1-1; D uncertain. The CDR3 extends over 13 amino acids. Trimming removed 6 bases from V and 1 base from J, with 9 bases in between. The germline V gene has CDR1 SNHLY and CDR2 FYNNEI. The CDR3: CASRSGGNTEAFF. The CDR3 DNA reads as TGTGCCAGCAGGAGTGGAGGGAACACTGAAGCTTTCTTT.

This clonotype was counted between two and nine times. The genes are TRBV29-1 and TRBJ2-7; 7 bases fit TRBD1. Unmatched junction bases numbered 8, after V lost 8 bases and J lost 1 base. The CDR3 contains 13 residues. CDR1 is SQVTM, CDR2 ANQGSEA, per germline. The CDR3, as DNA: TGCAGCTTTACCGGGACAGAGTCCTACGAGCAGTACTTC. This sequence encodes CSFTGTESYEQYF.

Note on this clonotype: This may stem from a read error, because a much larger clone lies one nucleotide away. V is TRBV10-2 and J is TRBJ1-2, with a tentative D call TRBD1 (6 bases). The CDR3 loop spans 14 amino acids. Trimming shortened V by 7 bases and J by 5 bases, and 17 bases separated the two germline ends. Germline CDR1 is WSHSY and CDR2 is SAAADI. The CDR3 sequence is CASTPRTDSYGYTF. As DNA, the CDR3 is TGCGCCAGCACTCCCCGAACGGACAGTTATGGCTACACCTTC.

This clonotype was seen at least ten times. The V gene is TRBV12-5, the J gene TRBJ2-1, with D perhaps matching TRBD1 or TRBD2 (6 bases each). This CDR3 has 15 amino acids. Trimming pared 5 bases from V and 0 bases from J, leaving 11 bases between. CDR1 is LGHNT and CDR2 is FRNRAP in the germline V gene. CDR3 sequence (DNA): TGTGCTAGTGGTACGGGGGCTAGCTCCTACAATGAGCAGTTCTTC. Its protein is CASGTGASSYNEQFF. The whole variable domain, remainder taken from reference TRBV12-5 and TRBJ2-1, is DARVTQTPRHKVTEMGQEVTMRCQPILGHNTVFWYRQTMMQGLELLAYFRNRAPLDDSGMPKDRFSAEMPDATLATLKIQPSEPRDSAVYFCASGTGASSYNEQFFGPGTRLTVL.

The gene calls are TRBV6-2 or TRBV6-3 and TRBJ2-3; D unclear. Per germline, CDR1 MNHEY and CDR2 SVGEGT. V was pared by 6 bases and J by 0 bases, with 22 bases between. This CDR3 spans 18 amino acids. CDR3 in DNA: TGTGCCAGCAGCGAACTGCTGACCGCCATCACTAGCACAGATACGCAGTATTTT. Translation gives CASSELLTAITSTDTQYF.

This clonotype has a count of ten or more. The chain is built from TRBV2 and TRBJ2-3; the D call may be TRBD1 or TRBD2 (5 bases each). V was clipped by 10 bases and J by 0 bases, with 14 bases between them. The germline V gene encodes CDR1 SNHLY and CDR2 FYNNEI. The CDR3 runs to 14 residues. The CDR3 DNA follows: TGTGCCACCAGGGAGCCCACTAGCACAGATACGCAGTATTTT. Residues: CATREPTSTDTQYF.

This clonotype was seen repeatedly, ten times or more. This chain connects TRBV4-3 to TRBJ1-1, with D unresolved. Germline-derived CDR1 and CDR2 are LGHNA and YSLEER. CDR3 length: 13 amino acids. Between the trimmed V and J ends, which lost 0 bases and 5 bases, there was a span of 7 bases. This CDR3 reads CASSQDRYTEAFF. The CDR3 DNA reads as TGCGCCAGCAGCCAAGATCGTTATACTGAAGCTTTCTTT.

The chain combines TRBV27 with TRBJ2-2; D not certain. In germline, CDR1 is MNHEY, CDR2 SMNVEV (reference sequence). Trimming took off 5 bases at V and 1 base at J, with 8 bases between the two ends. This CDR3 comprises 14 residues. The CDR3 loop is CASSPTWNTGELFF. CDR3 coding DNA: TGTGCCAGCAGTCCTACATGGAACACCGGGGAGCTGTTTTTT.